Listed below are T cell receptor beta chains from one sample, sequenced in a study of cytomegalovirus exposure and HLA in healthy donors. Libraries were prepared by immunoSEQ multiplex PCR; TCRdb keeps only in-frame clonotypes and omits some of them. Counted here are some 130,000 clones, 82% occurring once; the ten biggest clones make up 25% to 30%. Sequences were obtained from PBMCs. Receptors were obtained from a man younger than 45 in good health and CMV-seropositive. Both conserved end residues are part of each CDR3. D genes are given only for firm matches. Where a row states a size, it is once, few, many or the class of an expanded clone; other rows omit it.

d_call: NA; j_call: TRBJ1-5; clone_size: NA; v_call: TRBV5-1; cdr3_nt: TGCGCCAGCAGCTTGAGCGGGAATAGCAATCAGCCCCAGCATTTT; cdr3_aa: CASSLSGNSNQPQHF
d_call: TRBD2; j_call: TRBJ2-3; clone_size: NA; v_call: TRBV6-1; cdr3_nt: TGTGCCAGCCGGCTAGCGGACTCGAGCACAGATACGCAGTATTTT; cdr3_aa: CASRLADSSTDTQYF
d_call: NA; j_call: TRBJ2-3; clone_size: NA; v_call: TRBV6-5; cdr3_nt: TGTGCCAGCAGTTCTTCCACAGATACGCAGTATTTT; cdr3_aa: CASSSSTDTQYF
d_call: NA; j_call: TRBJ1-5; clone_size: NA; v_call: TRBV5-4; cdr3_nt: TGTGCCAGCAGCTTGGATGGGGGCGGCAATCAGCCCCAGCATTTT; cdr3_aa: CASSLDGGGNQPQHF
d_call: TRBD1; j_call: TRBJ1-4; clone_size: few; v_call: TRBV28; cdr3_nt: TGTGCCAGCAGCATTTTCCAGGGGGGATGGTTTTTT; cdr3_aa: CASSIFQGGWFF
d_call: TRBD1; j_call: TRBJ1-1; clone_size: NA; v_call: TRBV27; cdr3_nt: TGTGCCAGCAGTTTACAGCGACAGGGGGCTACGTATCGGGGTAGAGCTTTCTTT; cdr3_aa: CASSLQRQGATYRGRAFF
d_call: NA; j_call: TRBJ2-7; clone_size: NA; v_call: TRBV6-1; cdr3_nt: TGTGCCAGCAGGAGGACAGCCTACGAGCAGTACTTC; cdr3_aa: CASRRTAYEQYF
d_call: TRBD1; j_call: TRBJ2-6; clone_size: NA; v_call: TRBV7-9; cdr3_nt: TGTGCCAGCAGCGAGAACAGGGGTTACGGGGCCAACGTCCTGACTTTC; cdr3_aa: CASSENRGYGANVLTF
d_call: TRBD2; j_call: TRBJ2-7; clone_size: NA; v_call: TRBV6-6; cdr3_nt: TGTGCCAGCAGTTACACTAGCGGGGGGGCAAGCGAGCAGTACTTC; cdr3_aa: CASSYTSGGASEQYF
d_call: NA; j_call: TRBJ2-1; clone_size: NA; v_call: TRBV9; cdr3_nt: TGTGCCAGCAGCGTAGGGAGCGGGCCAGACTACAATGAGCAGTTCTTC; cdr3_aa: CASSVGSGPDYNEQFF
d_call: TRBD1; j_call: TRBJ2-5; clone_size: NA; v_call: TRBV11-3; cdr3_nt: TGTGCCAGCAGCTTAGGGGACAGAGATGAAGAGACCCAGTACTTC; cdr3_aa: CASSLGDRDEETQYF
d_call: NA; j_call: TRBJ2-3; clone_size: NA; v_call: TRBV5-6; cdr3_nt: TGTGCCAGCAGCTCCTCCCCAGGGTCCAAGGATACGCAGTATTTT; cdr3_aa: CASSSSPGSKDTQYF
d_call: NA; j_call: TRBJ2-5; clone_size: NA; v_call: TRBV5-4; cdr3_nt: TGTGCCAGCAGCTCCAGTCTGACTCAACAAGAGACCCAGTACTTC; cdr3_aa: CASSSSLTQQETQYF
d_call: TRBD1; j_call: TRBJ1-3; clone_size: NA; v_call: TRBV5-4; cdr3_nt: TGTGCCAGCAGCTCCCGGGACAGGGAAAACACCATATATTTT; cdr3_aa: CASSSRDRENTIYF
d_call: TRBD1; j_call: TRBJ2-7; clone_size: hyperexpanded; v_call: TRBV27; cdr3_nt: TGTGCCAGCAGTCCTTCGACAGGGGTTTCCGAGCAGTACTTC; cdr3_aa: CASSPSTGVSEQYF
d_call: NA; j_call: TRBJ2-3; clone_size: NA; v_call: TRBV9; cdr3_nt: TGTGCCAGCAGCGTAGGCGGGGTGCGCACAGATACGCAGTATTTT; cdr3_aa: CASSVGGVRTDTQYF
d_call: TRBD1; j_call: TRBJ2-5; clone_size: NA; v_call: TRBV11-2; cdr3_nt: TGTGCCAGCAGCCACCGACAGGGCGGAGAGACCCAGTACTTC; cdr3_aa: CASSHRQGGETQYF
d_call: NA; j_call: TRBJ1-6; clone_size: once; v_call: TRBV9; cdr3_nt: TGTGCCAGCAGCCTCGGTCTTGAGAATTCACCCCTCCACTTT; cdr3_aa: CASSLGLENSPLHF
d_call: NA; j_call: TRBJ2-1; clone_size: NA; v_call: TRBV7-3; cdr3_nt: TGTGCCAGCAGCTTAATTCCGGGAGTGGCTTACAATGAGCAGTTCTTC; cdr3_aa: CASSLIPGVAYNEQFF
d_call: TRBD1; j_call: TRBJ1-3; clone_size: NA; v_call: TRBV30; cdr3_nt: TGTGCCTGGAGCGGACAGGTGGGAAACACCATATATTTT; cdr3_aa: CAWSGQVGNTIYF
d_call: NA; j_call: TRBJ2-5; clone_size: NA; v_call: TRBV27; cdr3_nt: TGTGCCAGCAGCAGGACTACGTACCAAGAGACCCAGTACTTC; cdr3_aa: CASSRTTYQETQYF
d_call: NA; j_call: TRBJ2-1; clone_size: NA; v_call: TRBV7-3; cdr3_nt: TGTGCCAGCAGCCAGAGGCGGGGAAACTACAATGAGCAGTTCTTC; cdr3_aa: CASSQRRGNYNEQFF
d_call: NA; j_call: TRBJ1-1; clone_size: NA; v_call: TRBV5-1; cdr3_nt: TGCGCCAGCAGCTTGGCGCCGGGTAGGGGCACTGAAGCTTTCTTT; cdr3_aa: CASSLAPGRGTEAFF
d_call: NA; j_call: TRBJ1-1; clone_size: NA; v_call: TRBV11-3; cdr3_nt: TGTGCCAGCAGCGACGGGGGGGGCGTGAACACTGAAGCTTTCTTT; cdr3_aa: CASSDGGGVNTEAFF
d_call: NA; j_call: TRBJ1-2; clone_size: NA; v_call: TRBV19; cdr3_nt: TGTGCCAGTAGTATAATAGGGGCGACCTACGGCTACACCTTC; cdr3_aa: CASSIIGATYGYTF
d_call: TRBD2; j_call: TRBJ2-2; clone_size: NA; v_call: TRBV5-4; cdr3_nt: TGTGCCAGCAGCGCCACTAGCGGGGGGGAAGGGGAGCTGTTTTTT; cdr3_aa: CASSATSGGEGELFF
d_call: NA; j_call: TRBJ1-1; clone_size: few; v_call: TRBV7-9; cdr3_nt: TGTGCCAGCAGCTTGGGACAGAACACTGAAGCTTTCTTT; cdr3_aa: CASSLGQNTEAFF
d_call: NA; j_call: TRBJ2-7; clone_size: NA; v_call: TRBV5-6; cdr3_nt: TGTGCCAGCAGCTCGGAACTACGTAACGAGCAGTACTTC; cdr3_aa: CASSSELRNEQYF
d_call: NA; j_call: TRBJ2-5; clone_size: NA; v_call: TRBV12-5; cdr3_nt: TGTGCTAGTGGTGCCTCTTATGGAGCTTACCAAGAGACCCAGTACTTC; cdr3_aa: CASGASYGAYQETQYF
d_call: TRBD2; j_call: TRBJ2-1; clone_size: NA; v_call: TRBV7-3; cdr3_nt: TGTGCCAGCAGCTCTAGCGGGGGGTACAATGAGCAGTTCTTC; cdr3_aa: CASSSSGGYNEQFF
d_call: TRBD1; j_call: TRBJ2-5; clone_size: NA; v_call: TRBV25-1; cdr3_nt: TGTGCCAGCAGTGGGACAGGGTTTGGGGAGACCCAGTACTTC; cdr3_aa: CASSGTGFGETQYF
d_call: TRBD1; j_call: TRBJ2-2; clone_size: NA; v_call: TRBV19; cdr3_nt: TGTGCCAGTAGTACTCCCAGGGGGAGAGGGCTGGACACCGGGGAGCTGTTTTTT; cdr3_aa: CASSTPRGRGLDTGELFF
d_call: NA; j_call: TRBJ1-4; clone_size: many; v_call: TRBV14; cdr3_nt: TGTGCCAGCAGCCAAGTCCGCCAGGGAGGTGAAAAACTGTTTTTT; cdr3_aa: CASSQVRQGGEKLFF
d_call: NA; j_call: TRBJ2-6; clone_size: NA; v_call: TRBV2; cdr3_nt: TGTGCCAGCAGTCCTCCAGGGTTGGGGGCCAACGTCCTGACTTTC; cdr3_aa: CASSPPGLGANVLTF
d_call: NA; j_call: TRBJ2-7; clone_size: NA; v_call: TRBV25-1; cdr3_nt: TGTGCCAGCAGTCCCTCCAGGGCAGTTCGGCCCTACGAGCAGTACTTC; cdr3_aa: CASSPSRAVRPYEQYF